This T cell receptor (beta chain) was retrieved from a study of patients and donors after allogeneic stem cell transplantation. V lost 6 bases and J lost 7, with 28 bases in between. CDR3 length: 17 residues. Germline V lookup: CDR1 SGHRS, CDR2 YFSETQ. TCRdb redid the calling of the RT-PCR reads with MiXCR, one entry per CDR3 protein. The table includes about 960,000 distinct CDR3 sequences, roughly 17% detected once. The clonotype was recovered from a human donor who was either an allogeneic HSCT recipient or a stem cell or donor lymphocyte infusion donor (not recorded which). It is not recorded whose cells these are; they may come from a transplant donor. This chain uses TRBV5-1 with TRBJ1-1; D perhaps matches TRBD1 (6 bases). Sequencing was performed on blood, either unsorted or a sorted T cell fraction (not recorded which). The CDR3 sequence is CASTRGIRSTTLLEAFF. CDR3 DNA: TGCGCCAGCACAAGGGGGATTCGCTCCACCACTCTACTTGAAGCTTTCTTT.